The 20 T cell receptor beta chains below were found in one sample sequenced in a study of T cells in Graves' hyperthyroidism and ophthalmopathy. Amplified TCR beta CDR3 regions came from RNA transcripts. TCR CDR3 underwent first-round RT-PCR with the HTBI primer set. TCRdb independently ran MiXCR on the multiplex PCR reads; one entry per CDR3 protein. The sample consists of a few hundred thousand distinct CDR3 sequences, 17% of them appearing once. The material sequenced was blood. Source of these receptors: a woman in her sixties or seventies with Graves' ophthalmopathy.

J is TRBJ2-1 and V is TRBV5-1; the D gene is possibly TRBD1 (6 bases). V shed 5 bases and J shed 10 bases, with 16 bases lying between them. The length of the CDR3 is 13 residues. The germline V gene encodes CDR1 SGHRS and CDR2 YFSETQ. CDR3 nucleotides: TGCGCCAGCAGTGGACAGCCCGCAGGCGAGCAGTTCTTC. This sequence encodes CASSGQPAGEQFF.

The V call is TRBV10-3, the J call TRBJ2-1; TRBD2 aligns across 7 bases. The CDR3 is 13 amino acids. V shed 6 bases, J shed 5 bases, and the junction held 4 bases outside the gene matches. Germline CDR1 and CDR2: ENHRY and SYGVKD. The CDR3 nucleotides read TGTGCCATCAGCCTAGCGGAAGACAATGAGCAGTTCTTC. Translation: CAISLAEDNEQFF.

The chain combines TRBV20-1 with TRBJ1-3; TRBD1 matches at 8 bases. Germline trimming cut 4 bases from V and 7 bases from J; bases unmatched to any gene: 6. The CDR3 runs 13 residues. Per the germline V gene, CDR1 is DFQATT and CDR2 is SNEGSKA (reference sequence). The CDR3 nucleotides are TGCAGTGCTACCGACAGGGGACGCAACACCATATATTTT. It yields the protein CSATDRGRNTIYF.

The sample holds many counts of this clonotype. The chain uses TRBV5-6 and TRBJ2-2; 8 nucleotides match TRBD1. The J segment lost 4 bases and the V segment lost 1 base, leaving 9 bases of the junction unmatched. The CDR3 is made up of 17 amino acids. The V gene's germline CDR1 is SGHDT and CDR2 YYEEEE. The CDR3 here is CASSLLGRGHGTGELFF. The DNA for the CDR3 is TGTGCCAGCAGCTTGCTGGGCAGGGGGCACGGCACCGGGGAGCTGTTTTTT.

The V and J genes are TRBV5-1 and TRBJ2-3; TRBD1 aligns across 7 bases. CDR1 and CDR2 (germline): SGHRS, YFSETQ. The CDR3 contains 13 residues. J gave up 5 bases and V 4 bases, and 4 bases lay outside the gene matches. In nucleotides, the CDR3 is TGCGCCAGCAGCGAAACAGGGGAAGATACGCAGTATTTT. This codes for CASSETGEDTQYF.

This clonotype was seen repeatedly, ten times or more. The chain recombines TRBV28 with TRBJ2-4, with 7 bases aligning to TRBD2. The CDR3 extends over 17 amino acids. Germline V gene sequence: CDR1 MDHEN, CDR2 SYDVKM. The ends lost 3 bases at V and 0 bases at J; junction bases unmatched: 8. This chain's CDR3 is CASSFYGGGLAKNIQYF. CDR3 nucleotides: TGTGCCAGCAGTTTTTACGGGGGAGGGCTAGCCAAAAACATTCAGTACTTC. The entire variable domain, with the rest obtained from reference TRBV28 and TRBJ2-4, is as follows: DVKVTQSSRYLVKRTGEKVFLECVQDMDHENMFWYRQDPGLGLRLIYFSYDVKMKEKGDIPEGYSVSREKKERFSLILESASTNQTSMYLCASSFYGGGLAKNIQYFGAGTRLSVL.

The sample holds many counts of this clonotype. This chain uses TRBV7-2 with TRBJ1-1; D not resolved. Germline CDR1 SGHTA, CDR2 FQGNSA. The CDR3 has 13 residues. V lost 1 base to trimming and J lost 8 bases, with 11 bases between them. The CDR3 reads CASSLEVRKEAFF. The CDR3 DNA is TGTGCCAGCAGCTTAGAGGTCCGGAAAGAAGCTTTCTTT.

The table lists this clonotype with many counts. The chain recombines TRBV7-2 with TRBJ2-7; 10 nucleotides align to TRBD2. Germline trimming cut 7 bases from V and 0 bases from J; bases unmatched to any gene: 15. There are 18 residues in the CDR3. Germline assignment: CDR1 SGHTA and CDR2 FQGNSA. CDR3 protein: CASTITSGMELSSYEQYF. The CDR3 DNA reads as TGTGCCAGCACCATAACTAGCGGGATGGAACTAAGCTCCTACGAGCAGTACTTC.

Many counts were recorded for this clonotype. J is TRBJ1-5 and V is TRBV5-1, with 8 nucleotides matching TRBD1. The germline CDR1 and CDR2 sequences are SGHRS and YFSETQ. The CDR3 runs 15 residues. The junction had 3 bases not matched to a gene; V was cut back by 0 bases and J by 4 bases. The CDR3 DNA is TGCGCCAGCAGCTTGGGGACAGGGATTAATCAGCCCCAGCATTTT. It yields the protein CASSLGTGINQPQHF.

This clonotype was seen repeatedly, ten times or more. The chain uses TRBV7-6 and TRBJ2-7; TRBD1 is a possible D gene (8 bases). Germline CDR1 and CDR2: SGHVS and FNYEAQ. V dropped 5 bases and J dropped 2 bases, with 16 bases sitting between them. The CDR3 spans 15 residues. The CDR3 bases are TGTGCCAGCAGCCCTACAGGGGGAGGGCCCTACGAGCAGTACTTC. Its protein is CASSPTGGGPYEQYF.

V gene TRBV6-1 combines with J gene TRBJ1-3, with unresolved D. CDR1 is MNHNS and CDR2 is SASEGT in the germline V gene. There are 17 residues in the CDR3. The germline V and J ends were trimmed by 7 bases and 2 bases, with 21 bases remaining between them. DNA for the CDR3: TGTGCCAGCATCCCGAGTCGCCCCACACGACCTGGAAACACCATATATTTT. Its translation is CASIPSRPTRPGNTIYF.

This clonotype was seen many times. The chain joins TRBV7-2 to TRBJ2-1; D remains unclear. Germline V gene sequence: CDR1 SGHTA, CDR2 FQGNSA. The CDR3 totals 14 residues. Between the trimmed V and J ends, which lost 1 base and 2 bases, there was a span of 6 bases. CDR3 in DNA: TGTGCCAGCAGCTTAGGTGTCACCTACAATGAGCAGTTCTTC. It encodes CASSLGVTYNEQFF.

This clonotype was found many times. At one end, the junction sequence differs from germline, possibly due to a read error. CDR3 in DNA: TGTGCCAGCAGCCTAGCGGGAGTTTTCGACAATGAGCAGTTCTTC. As protein: CASSLAGVFDNEQFF. The rearrangement joins TRBV11-1 to TRBJ2-1, with 10 bases aligning to TRBD2. The CDR3 consists of 15 residues. CDR1 and CDR2 (germline): SGHAT, FQDESV (reference sequence). Supplemented by reference TRBV11-1 and TRBJ2-1, the full variable domain reads EAEVAQSPRYKITEKSQAVAFWCDPISGHATLYWYRQILGQGPELLVQFQDESVVDDSQLPKDRFSAERLKGVDSTLKIQPAELGDSAMYLCASSLAGVFDNEQFFGPGTRLTVL.

This clonotype was counted at least ten times. This rearrangement joins TRBV7-2 to TRBJ2-1, with 7 bases lining up with TRBD2. Germline CDR1 SGHTA, CDR2 FQGNSA. This CDR3 has 19 amino acids. V gave up 1 base and J gave up 0 bases; unmatched junction bases: 12. The CDR3 sequence: CASSLEGRGGQSSYNEQFF. The CDR3 nucleotides read TGTGCCAGCAGCTTAGAGGGGAGGGGCGGGCAGAGCTCCTACAATGAGCAGTTCTTC.

In its sample, this clonotype was seen many times. The chain links TRBV7-8 to TRBJ2-7; 9 bases align to TRBD2. The CDR3 totals 17 residues. Germline trimming cut 1 base from V and 0 bases from J; bases unmatched to any gene: 7. Looked up from germline, CDR1 is SGHVS and CDR2 is FQNEAQ. The CDR3 coding sequence is TGTGCCAGCAGCTTAGAGCCCGGGACTAGCCTCTCCTACGAGCAGTACTTC. This translates into CASSLEPGTSLSYEQYF.

Ten or more counts support this clonotype. The V call is TRBV20-1, the J call TRBJ2-5, with D possibly TRBD1 on 6 matching bases. There are 14 residues in the CDR3. Germline values: CDR1 DFQATT, CDR2 SNEGSKA (reference sequence). The ends were cut back, 3 bases at V and 5 bases at J, with 16 bases in the middle. This CDR3 reads CSARGQRKRETQYF. The CDR3 DNA is TGCAGTGCTAGGGGACAACGAAAGCGGGAGACCCAGTACTTC.

The chain uses TRBV28 and TRBJ2-7, with TRBD2 matching over 7 bases. There are 15 residues in the CDR3. CDR1 is MDHEN and CDR2 is SYDVKM in the germline V gene. With 6 bases clipped from V and 0 bases from J, the junction kept 8 bases outside the gene matches. The CDR3 protein is CASSPGRAISYEQYF. In DNA form, the CDR3 reads TGTGCCAGCAGCCCGGGGAGGGCGATCTCCTACGAGCAGTACTTC.

This clonotype was counted once. The chain joins TRBV20-1 to TRBJ2-5; 9 bases map to TRBD2. The CDR3 is made up of 14 amino acids. Germline-derived CDR1 and CDR2 are DFQATT and SNEGSKA (reference sequence). Trimming took 6 bases from V and 3 from J; bases not matched to a gene: 8. The CDR3 is CSAPLAGGKETQYF. The CDR3 nucleotides read TGCAGTGCCCCTCTGGCGGGAGGGAAAGAGACCCAGTACTTC.

This clonotype was seen ten or more times. The chain employs TRBV28 and TRBJ2-5, with D perhaps matching TRBD2 (5 bases). Germline assignment: CDR1 MDHEN and CDR2 SYDVKM. CDR3 length equals 19 residues. V shed 4 bases and J shed 5 bases, with 29 bases lying between them. CDR3 in amino acids: CASSSLRSGRREGRETQYF. The CDR3 coding sequence is TGTGCCAGCAGTTCCCTCCGATCAGGCCGGAGAGAGGGTAGGGAGACCCAGTACTTC. Full variable domain (remainder filled in from reference TRBV28 and TRBJ2-5): DVKVTQSSRYLVKRTGEKVFLECVQDMDHENMFWYRQDPGLGLRLIYFSYDVKMKEKGDIPEGYSVSREKKERFSLILESASTNQTSMYLCASSSLRSGRREGRETQYFGPGTRLLVL.

This clonotype has at least ten counts. V gene TRBV5-1 combines with J gene TRBJ1-5, with unresolved D. Germline V CDR1 and CDR2: SGHRS, YFSETQ. V gave up 0 bases and J gave up 5 bases, with 15 bases separating them. The CDR3 is made up of 16 amino acids. The CDR3 DNA reads TGCGCCAGCAGCTTGGGGTCTTCGGATTTCGATCAGCCCCAGCATTTT. It yields the protein CASSLGSSDFDQPQHF.